Presented here are 21 T cell receptor beta chains from one specimen sequenced in a study of post-analysis software for immune sequencing data. Points from the study as a whole: Patients used five TRBV segments, including TRBV5-6, TRBV5-1 and TRBV20-1, more often than controls.

Unique molecular identifiers were carried by the TCR beta cDNA libraries. TCRdb reprocessed the PCR reads with MiXCR, giving one entry per CDR3 protein. The sample carries fewer than 850,000 distinct CDR3 sequences, 30% recorded once. These receptors have no identified antigens. Sequences were obtained from blood. All receptors derive from a girl aged 5 to 17 with multiple sclerosis.

This clonotype was seen ten or more times. The chain couples TRBV6-5 to TRBJ2-6; TRBD1 aligns across 7 bases. Germline V gives CDR1 MNHEY, CDR2 SVGAGI. V gave up 2 bases and J gave up 0 bases; unmatched junction bases: 4. This CDR3 has 17 amino acids. CDR3 sequence reads: CASSYQGVLSGANVLTF. The DNA of the CDR3 is TGTGCCAGCAGTTACCAGGGGGTTCTCTCTGGGGCCAACGTCCTGACTTTC.

The chain is built from TRBV28 and TRBJ2-3, with a weak D call TRBD2 (6 bases). Germline values: CDR1 MDHEN, CDR2 SYDVKM. V was shortened by 5 bases and J by 2 bases, with 14 bases between the two germline ends. The CDR3 totals 15 residues. CDR3 region: CASSPSAGYTDTQYF. DNA for the CDR3: TGTGCCAGCAGTCCGTCCGCGGGATACACAGATACGCAGTATTTT.

V usage is TRBV6-2 or TRBV6-3 and J usage is TRBJ2-1, with D possibly TRBD2 on 5 matching bases. This CDR3 comprises 13 residues. The V gene's germline CDR1 is MNHEY and CDR2 SVGEGT. Trimming left V 4 bases short and J 12 bases short, with 16 bases between. CDR3 in DNA: TGTGCCAGCAGTTCGGTCGGGGTCGGGGTGCAGTTCTTC. It encodes CASSSVGVGVQFF.

This clonotype occurred a few times. The chain has TRBV3-1 and TRBJ2-1, with TRBD2 identical over 11 bases. The CDR3 covers 17 residues. CDR1 is LGHDT, CDR2 YNNKEL, per germline (reference sequence). After removal of 2 bases from V and 3 bases from J, the junction contained 6 bases not matched to a gene. CDR3: CASSQPRTSGFYNEQFF. The CDR3 bases are TGTGCCAGCAGCCAACCTAGGACTAGCGGGTTCTACAATGAGCAGTTCTTC.

The table lists this clonotype with a few counts. The V call is TRBV5-5, the J call TRBJ2-7, with D unresolved. The V gene lost 6 bases and the J gene lost 2 bases, with 9 bases spanning the gap. Germline V lookup: CDR1 SGHKS, CDR2 YYEKEE (reference sequence). This CDR3 is built from 12 residues. CDR3 bases: TGTGCCAGCAACGATCAAGCCTACGAGCAGTACTTC. Its protein is CASNDQAYEQYF. Filled out from reference TRBV5-5 and TRBJ2-7, the complete variable domain reads DAGVTQSPTHLIKTRGQQVTLRCSPISGHKSVSWYQQVLGQGPQFIFQYYEKEERGRGNFPDRFSARQFPNYSSELNVNALLLGDSALYLCASNDQAYEQYFGPGTRLTVT.

Only a few counts were recorded for this clonotype. The J gene is TRBJ2-1, the V gene TRBV7-9; D is ambiguous. The V gene lost 2 bases and the J gene lost 7 bases, with 9 bases spanning the gap. The germline V gene encodes CDR1 SEHNR and CDR2 FQNEAQ (reference sequence). This CDR3 is built from 13 residues. CDR3 amino acids: CASSLSWSNEQFF. The CDR3 nucleotides are TGTGCCAGCAGCTTATCTTGGTCTAATGAGCAGTTCTTC.

The chain is built from TRBV29-1 and TRBJ1-2; 8 nucleotides align to TRBD1. This CDR3 is 12 amino acids long. Per germline, CDR1 SQVTM and CDR2 ANQGSEA. Trimming cost V 3 bases and J 5 bases; bases outside gene matches: 2. CDR3 sequence (DNA): TGCAGCGTTGACAGGGGGCATTATGGCTACACCTTC. Its protein product is CSVDRGHYGYTF.

This chain connects TRBV5-1 to TRBJ1-2; D is uncertain. The CDR3 length is 16 residues. Germline CDR1 SGHRS, CDR2 YFSETQ. V was clipped by 4 bases and J by 0 bases, with 16 bases between them. The CDR3, as DNA: TGCGCCAGCAGCGGGGTGGACCGGGGAGCTAACTATGGCTACACCTTC. Translated, it gives CASSGVDRGANYGYTF. Looking up the rest from reference TRBV5-1 and TRBJ1-2 gives the full variable domain: KAGVTQTPRYLIKTRGQQVTLSCSPISGHRSVSWYQQTPGQGLQFLFEYFSETQRNKGNFPGRFSGRQFSNSRSEMNVSTLELGDSALYLCASSGVDRGANYGYTFGSGTRLTVV.

This clonotype was seen only once. The rearrangement uses TRBV27 and TRBJ2-7; tentatively, D is TRBD2 (5 bases). The V end lost 3 bases, the J end lost 7 bases, and 16 bases lay between the germline ends. The CDR3 sequence is 14 residues long. Germline V lookup: CDR1 MNHEY, CDR2 SMNVEV (reference sequence). Here the CDR3 DNA reads TGTGCCAGCAGTTTGGTCGGGAACTACAATGAGCAGTACTTC. As protein: CASSLVGNYNEQYF.

This clonotype occurred once. CDR3 protein: CASSIAGAKTQYF. The CDR3 nucleotides are TGTGCCAGTAGTATAGCGGGAGCGAAGACCCAGTACTTC. V and J are TRBV19 and TRBJ2-5; D is perhaps TRBD2 (6 bases). V lost 1 base to trimming and J lost 6 bases, with 9 bases between them. Germline V gene data show CDR1 as LNHDA and CDR2 as SQIVND (reference sequence). CDR3 length: 13 amino acids.

The chain employs TRBV6-4 and TRBJ2-1, with D uncertain. V lost 2 bases to trimming and J lost 6 bases, with 5 bases between them. The germline V gene has CDR1 MRHNA and CDR2 SNTAGT. The CDR3 has 12 residues. Here the CDR3 reads CASSDEPNEQFF. In nucleotides, the CDR3 is TGTGCCAGCAGTGACGAGCCCAATGAGCAGTTCTTC.

This clonotype showed up many times. The chain carries TRBV6-4 and TRBJ2-3; the match to TRBD2 covers 7 bases. After removal of 4 bases from V and 3 bases from J, the junction contained 7 bases not matched to a gene. The length of the CDR3 is 15 residues. Germline CDR1 is MRHNA and CDR2 is SNTAGT. The CDR3: CASSVTGGGTDTQYF. CDR3 nucleotides: TGTGCCAGCAGTGTGACGGGGGGAGGAACAGATACGCAGTATTTT.

Turning to this clonotype: A much larger clone differs by one base, so this may be a read error. The genes are TRBV4-1 and TRBJ2-3; 10 bases align to TRBD2. With 1 base clipped from V and 6 bases from J, the junction kept 7 bases outside the gene matches. The CDR3 length is 16 residues. The germline gives CDR1 MGHRA, CDR2 YSYEKL. The CDR3 protein is CASSQVPAGGRDTQYF. Here the CDR3 DNA reads TGCGCCAGCAGCCAAGTACCAGCGGGGGGGAGGGATACGCAGTATTTT.

The rearrangement uses TRBV12-3 or TRBV12-4 and TRBJ2-5; TRBD1 matches at 8 bases. The CDR3 runs to 14 residues. The trim removed 5 bases at V and 6 bases at J, leaving 8 bases unmatched. The CDR3 spells CASSERQGRQTQYF. CDR3 in DNA: TGTGCCAGCAGTGAAAGACAGGGGAGGCAGACCCAGTACTTC.

This clonotype has a count of ten or more. The rearrangement joins TRBV6-6 to TRBJ2-5, with TRBD2 as a possible D gene (6 bases). Germline assignment: CDR1 MNHNY and CDR2 SVGAGI (reference sequence). Trimming took 7 bases from V and 1 from J, leaving 13 bases between them. The CDR3 runs to 14 residues. The DNA of the CDR3 is TGTGCCAGCACCCTACGCGGGGTCCAAGAGACCCAGTACTTC. This sequence encodes CASTLRGVQETQYF.

This clonotype has at least ten counts. The V call is TRBV13, the J call TRBJ2-7; 10 bases align to TRBD2. Germline V CDR1 and CDR2: PRHDT, FYEKMQ (reference sequence). Germline trimming cut 3 bases from V and 6 bases from J; bases unmatched to any gene: 8. CDR3 length: 15 residues. CDR3 sequence (DNA): TGTGCCAGCAGCTTTGGGCTAGCGGGAGTTAGCGAGCAGTACTTC. Residues: CASSFGLAGVSEQYF.

The chain is built from TRBV12-3 or TRBV12-4 and TRBJ1-1; D perhaps matches TRBD1 (6 bases). Trimming removed 2 bases from V and 5 bases from J, with 12 bases in between. There are 14 residues in the CDR3. CDR3 amino acids: CASSLIWGLTEAFF. DNA for the CDR3: TGTGCCAGCAGTTTAATCTGGGGGCTTACTGAAGCTTTCTTT.

V and J are TRBV6-1 and TRBJ2-1; tentatively, D is TRBD2 (5 bases). This CDR3 spans 15 amino acids. V shed 5 bases and J shed 0 bases, with 11 bases lying between them. CDR1 and CDR2 from the germline V gene are MNHNS and SASEGT. Written as DNA, the CDR3 is TGTGCCAGCAGTCCTCTAGCAAGCTCCTACAATGAGCAGTTCTTC. Protein product: CASSPLASSYNEQFF.

V usage is TRBV10-3 and J usage is TRBJ1-5; TRBD1 is a possible D gene (5 bases). The CDR3 covers 15 residues. Germline CDR1 reads ENHRY; CDR2 reads SYGVKD. Trimming took 2 bases from V and 4 from J, leaving 12 bases between them. The CDR3 sequence: CAISELPGLNQPQHF. The CDR3 region has the DNA TGTGCCATCAGTGAGCTTCCGGGACTTAATCAGCCCCAGCATTTT.

This clonotype was found once. The V call is TRBV6-5, the J call TRBJ2-2, with 8 nucleotides matching TRBD2. The CDR3 contains 15 residues. With 4 bases clipped from V and 1 base from J, the junction kept 2 bases outside the gene matches. The germline gives CDR1 MNHEY, CDR2 SVGAGI. The CDR3 reads CASSWSGGNTGELFF. CDR3 nucleotide sequence: TGTGCCAGCAGTTGGAGCGGGGGGAACACCGGGGAGCTGTTTTTT.

This clonotype was seen repeatedly, ten times or more. The chain employs TRBV15 and TRBJ1-2; tentative D call: TRBD1 (5 bases). V lost 0 bases and J 9 bases, leaving 14 bases between the germline ends. Germline CDR1 is LNHNV and CDR2 is YYDKDF (reference sequence). The CDR3 runs 14 residues. The CDR3 nucleotides read TGTGCCACCAGCAGAGATCCCAGGGTAAACAGCTACACCTTC. It translates to CATSRDPRVNSYTF.